This T cell receptor (beta chain) comes out of a study of blood T cell repertoires in COVID-19. Study as a whole: From the United States, Italy and Spain came samples of acute and convalescent COVID-19. In each case, the material was cDNA or gDNA derived from T cells, B-cell-depleted T cells, or PBMCs.

V was pared by 6 bases and J by 0 bases, with 11 bases between. Germline CDR1 GTSNPN, CDR2 SVGIG (reference sequence). The CDR3 is made up of 13 amino acids. In the study's own analysis: Reference gene primer amplification in the assay estimated nucleated cell counts. Clones were read by immunoSEQ multiplex PCR, and TCRdb kept only the in-frame ones, dropping some. D and trimming come from the DNA, and the V and J calls and clone size come from that table. The table lists some 100,000 clones, 80% to 95% of them singletons. The sequence was collected from a man between 65 and 85 years old with acute or convalescent COVID-19. This chain joins TRBV30 and TRBJ1-1; D unclear. Sequenced sample: peripheral blood. The CDR3 region has the DNA TGTGCCTGCGAGCCGGTTCTGAACACTGAAGCTTTCTTT. This gives the protein CACEPVLNTEAFF.